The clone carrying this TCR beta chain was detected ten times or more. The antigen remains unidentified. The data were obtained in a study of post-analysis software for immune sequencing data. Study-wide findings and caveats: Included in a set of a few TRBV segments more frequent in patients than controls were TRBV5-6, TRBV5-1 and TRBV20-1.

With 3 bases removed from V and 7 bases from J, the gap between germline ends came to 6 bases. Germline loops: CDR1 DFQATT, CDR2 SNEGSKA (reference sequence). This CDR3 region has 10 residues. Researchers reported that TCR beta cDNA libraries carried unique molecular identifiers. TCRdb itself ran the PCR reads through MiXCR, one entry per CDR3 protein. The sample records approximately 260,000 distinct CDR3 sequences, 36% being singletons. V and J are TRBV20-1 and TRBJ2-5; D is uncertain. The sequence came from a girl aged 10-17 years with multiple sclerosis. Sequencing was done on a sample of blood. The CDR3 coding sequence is TGCAGTGCTAGTCACGGGACCCAGTACTTC. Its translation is CSASHGTQYF.